The clone carrying this T cell receptor (beta chain) was counted at least ten times. This record belongs to a study of blood T cells in healthy people across ages. The second PCR ran roughly 7 to 11 cycles with a sample-barcoded 5' primer and J-beta primers. Via MiXCR, TCRdb re-called the 5' RACE reads, giving one row per CDR3 protein. The sample records over 950,000 distinct CDR3 sequences, roughly half being singletons. Trimming left V 2 bases short and J 2 bases short, with 2 bases between. The CDR3 has 12 residues. Germline values: CDR1 KGHSH, CDR2 LQKENI. The chain has TRBV18 and TRBJ2-3; D gene ambiguous. The sequenced material came from blood. The sequence was collected from a woman aged 55-70 years in good health. The chain's CDR3 is CASSPNTDTQYF. Here the CDR3 DNA reads TGTGCCAGCTCACCAAACACAGATACGCAGTATTTT.